Below are 23 T cell receptor beta chains sequenced from a single sample in a study of T cell responses to AZD1222 COVID-19 vaccine. TCRdb's table, derived via immunoSEQ multiplex PCR, lists solely in-frame clones and lacks some. Of approximately 140,000 clones listed, about nine tenths were seen once; the top ten hold around 3.1%. The source material was peripheral blood, sampled 28 days after the second AZD1222 dose. Every receptor here comes from an adult who received the AZD1222 COVID-19 vaccine.

DNA of the CDR3: TGTGCCAGCAGACACCCTCGCGACTCACGGGATTGGTATACGCAGTATTTT. Its protein is CASRHPRDSRDWYTQYF. This rearrangement joins TRBV27 to TRBJ2-3; D is perhaps TRBD2 (5 bases). The CDR3 totals 17 residues. Trimming shortened V by 6 bases and J by 7 bases, and 26 bases separated the two germline ends. CDR1 is MNHEY and CDR2 is SMNVEV in the germline V gene (reference sequence).

The chain recombines TRBV4-2 with TRBJ1-4; TRBD1 might be the D (5 bases). Germline assignment: CDR1 LGHNA and CDR2 YNFKEQ. The V end was cut by 2 bases, the J end by 3 bases, with 13 bases between. The CDR3 spans 16 residues. This chain's CDR3 is CASSQRTTGANEKLFF. CDR3 nucleotide sequence: TGTGCCAGCAGCCAACGCACTACAGGTGCTAATGAAAAACTGTTTTTT.

A single count supports this clone. V and J are TRBV19 and TRBJ2-1; D possibly corresponds to TRBD2 (6 bases). Trimming left V 2 bases short and J 6 bases short, with 14 bases between. CDR1 is LNHDA, CDR2 SQIVND, per germline (reference sequence). The length of the CDR3 is 15 residues. The DNA of the CDR3 is TGTGCCAGTAGTATACCTTGGGGGGTGGTCAATGAGCAGTTCTTC. It is translated as CASSIPWGVVNEQFF. The full variable domain, its missing parts supplied by reference TRBV19 and TRBJ2-1, is DGGITQSPKYLFRKEGQNVTLSCEQNLNHDAMYWYRQDPGQGLRLIYYSQIVNDFQKGDIAEGYSVSREKKESFPLTVTSAQKNPTAFYLCASSIPWGVVNEQFFGPGTRLTVL.

The V gene is TRBV18, the J gene TRBJ1-2; D ambiguous. Trimming left V 5 bases short and J 5 bases short, with 24 bases between. This CDR3 region has 17 residues. The germline V gene encodes CDR1 KGHSH and CDR2 LQKENI. The CDR3 nucleotides read TGTGCCAGCTCAATGGACCTGTCCCAGTCCCCTTGGTATGGCTACACCTTC. Its translation: CASSMDLSQSPWYGYTF.

This chain connects TRBV15 to TRBJ1-2; D is ambiguous. Trimming pared 5 bases from V and 8 bases from J, leaving 12 bases between. Germline V gene data show CDR1 as LNHNV and CDR2 as YYDKDF (reference sequence). The CDR3 spans 12 residues. CDR3 protein: CATSSGGPGYTF. As DNA, the CDR3 is TGTGCCACCAGCTCAGGTGGACCGGGCTACACCTTC.

The chain couples TRBV1 to TRBJ2-7; the table names TRBD2, a call not compared with the DNA. TRBV1 is shown as a pseudogene. The CDR3 extends over 18 amino acids. In DNA form, the CDR3 reads TGCACCAGCAGCCAAGACTACCCCCCGGGACTAGCGGCTAGAGAGCAGTACTTC. It encodes CTSSQDYPPGLAAREQYF.

The chain is built from TRBV18 and TRBJ1-2, with 7 bases aligning to TRBD1. Germline V CDR1 and CDR2: KGHSH, LQKENI. The CDR3 contains 15 residues. J lost 2 bases, V lost 1 base, and 4 bases had no gene match. CDR3 nucleotide sequence: TGTGCCAGCTCACCACAACAGGGGCCAAACTATGGCTACACCTTC. Residues: CASSPQQGPNYGYTF.

The rearrangement joins TRBV7-7 to TRBJ2-1; 9 nucleotides line up with TRBD2. Germline trimming cut 4 bases from V and 6 bases from J; bases unmatched to any gene: 7. The germline CDR1 and CDR2 sequences are SSHAT and FNYEAQ (reference sequence). The CDR3 runs to 15 residues. The CDR3 region is CASSSGTSRINEQFF. The CDR3 nucleotides are TGTGCCAGCAGCTCCGGGACTAGCAGAATCAATGAGCAGTTCTTC.

This chain uses TRBV10-2 with TRBJ2-7; tentative D call: TRBD2 (6 bases). Per germline, CDR1 WSHSY and CDR2 SAAADI. The length of the CDR3 is 12 residues. Trimming left V 10 bases short and J 2 bases short, with 12 bases between. In DNA, the CDR3 is TGCGCCACCAGGGACTGGACCTACGAGCAGTACTTC. This encodes CATRDWTYEQYF.

The chain is built from TRBV7-9 and TRBJ1-5, with D perhaps matching TRBD1 (6 bases). Trimming cost V 6 bases and J 0 bases, with 15 bases left between them. This CDR3 comprises 16 residues. Germline values: CDR1 SEHNR, CDR2 FQNEAQ (reference sequence). The CDR3 nucleotides are TGTGCCAGCAGTGTGACAGGTGCTGATAGCAATCAGCCCCAGCATTTT. Amino acids: CASSVTGADSNQPQHF.

The chain's CDR3 is CASSLVGGAGANVLTF. As DNA, the CDR3 is TGTGCCAGCAGCTTAGTCGGAGGGGCGGGGGCCAACGTCCTGACTTTC. The chain couples TRBV11-2 to TRBJ2-6; tentatively, D is TRBD2 (6 bases). Germline lookup yields CDR1 SGHAT and CDR2 FQNNGV. The CDR3 contains 16 residues. V lost 1 base and J 4 bases, leaving 11 bases between the germline ends.

This chain uses TRBV29-1 with TRBJ1-5; D gene ambiguous. This CDR3 spans 13 amino acids. CDR1 and CDR2 (germline): SQVTM, ANQGSEA. V gave up 4 bases and J gave up 0 bases, with 7 bases separating them. This chain's CDR3 is CSVGVNSNQPQHF. The CDR3 nucleotides read TGCAGCGTTGGGGTTAATAGCAATCAGCCCCAGCATTTT.

This sequence joins TRBV7-2 and TRBJ2-3; D call uncertain. CDR3 length equals 16 residues. V was clipped by 1 base and J by 2 bases, with 13 bases between them. Germline CDR1 and CDR2: SGHTA and FQGNSA. CDR3 amino acids: CASSLDGQPYTDTQYF. DNA of the CDR3: TGTGCCAGCAGCTTAGACGGCCAGCCTTACACAGATACGCAGTATTTT.

This clone was observed a single time. The V gene is TRBV4-1, the J gene TRBJ2-6; D is perhaps TRBD1 (5 bases). The V gene lost 2 bases and the J gene lost 0 bases, with 11 bases spanning the gap. Germline values: CDR1 MGHRA, CDR2 YSYEKL. CDR3 length: 17 amino acids. In DNA form, the CDR3 reads TGCGCCAGCAGCCAAAAGGGGCAGGGCTCTGGGGCCAACGTCCTGACTTTC. Encoded protein: CASSQKGQGSGANVLTF.

This chain uses TRBV27 with TRBJ1-2, with 8 bases fitting TRBD1. J gave up 5 bases and V 8 bases, and 16 bases lay outside the gene matches. This CDR3 has 16 amino acids. Germline CDR1 reads MNHEY; CDR2 reads SMNVEV (reference sequence). The CDR3 DNA sequence: TGTGCCAGCCACCCCTATACAGGGGGTATTGAGTATGGCTACACCTTC. Protein product: CASHPYTGGIEYGYTF.

This chain joins TRBV5-4 and TRBJ2-5, with D possibly being TRBD1 (6 bases). V lost 4 bases to trimming and J lost 3 bases, with 10 bases between them. CDR1 SGHNT and CDR2 YYREEE come from the germline V gene (reference sequence). The CDR3 has 13 residues. As DNA, the CDR3 is TGTGCCAGCAGCGCCCGGACAGAAGAGACCCAGTACTTC. Residues: CASSARTEETQYF. Based on the CDR3 plus reference TRBV5-4 and TRBJ2-5, the full variable domain is ETGVTQSPTHLIKTRGQQVTLRCSSQSGHNTVSWYQQALGQGPQFIFQYYREEENGRGNFPPRFSGLQFPNYSSELNVNALELDDSALYLCASSARTEETQYFGPGTRLLVL.

The chain employs TRBV5-6 and TRBJ2-5; maybe TRBD1 (5 bases). Germline V gene sequence: CDR1 SGHDT, CDR2 YYEEEE. Deletions cut 4 bases from V and 3 bases from J, with 13 bases between. The CDR3 is 14 amino acids. The CDR3 bases are TGTGCCAGCAGCCTACGCAGGGTAGAAGAGACCCAGTACTTC. Translating gives CASSLRRVEETQYF.

V usage is TRBV5-8 and J usage is TRBJ2-2; 12 bases match TRBD2. With V trimmed by 4 bases and J by 4 bases, 5 bases remained unmatched. This CDR3 spans 16 amino acids. Germline V gene lookup returns CDR1 SGHTS and CDR2 YDEGEE. DNA of the CDR3: TGTGCCAGCAGCCTCGGGGGACTAGCGGGCACCGGGGAGCTGTTTTTT. Its translation: CASSLGGLAGTGELFF.

V is TRBV11-3 and J is TRBJ2-1, with 12 bases identical to TRBD2. The trim removed 3 bases at V and 6 bases at J, leaving 6 bases unmatched. The V gene's germline CDR1 is SGHNT and CDR2 YENEEA. The CDR3 totals 16 residues. The DNA of the CDR3 is TGTGCCAGCAGCTTGTCTCTAGCGGGAGGGGGCAATGAGCAGTTCTTC. Translation: CASSLSLAGGGNEQFF.

This clone was found a few times. The J gene is TRBJ1-6, the V gene TRBV4-1; TRBD1 might be the D (6 bases). V lost 0 bases and J lost 6, with 18 bases in between. CDR1 MGHRA and CDR2 YSYEKL come from the germline V gene. CDR3 length: 18 amino acids. CDR3 coding DNA: TGCGCCAGCAGCCAAGATAGGGCAGGCGACAGGCCTAATTCACCCCTCCACTTT. This codes for CASSQDRAGDRPNSPLHF.

V and J are TRBV7-2 and TRBJ1-5; possible D gene TRBD1, 5 bases. This CDR3 region has 15 residues. Germline V gene lookup returns CDR1 SGHTA and CDR2 FQGNSA. V lost 1 base, J lost 4 bases, and 11 bases lay in between. CDR3 sequence (DNA): TGTGCCAGCAGCTTAGTCCGGACACAGAATCAGCCCCAGCATTTT. Protein: CASSLVRTQNQPQHF.

About this clone: Mismatch with germline at one junction end may stem from a read error. The chain couples TRBV5-4 to TRBJ1-1; D not certain. The V gene's germline CDR1 is SGHNT and CDR2 YYREEE (reference sequence). This CDR3 is 14 amino acids long. For the CDR3, the DNA is TGTGCCAGCAGTTCGGTGGACCGGAACTCTGAAGCTTTCTTT. It encodes CASSSVDRNSEAFF.

The CDR3 here is CASSPLGTNSGNTIYF. CDR3 in DNA: TGTGCCAGTAGTCCGCTCGGGACCAACTCTGGAAACACCATATATTTT. The rearrangement joins TRBV19 to TRBJ1-3; D is perhaps TRBD1 (5 bases). The germline CDR1 and CDR2 sequences are LNHDA and SQIVND (reference sequence). V dropped 5 bases and J dropped 0 bases, with 14 bases sitting between them. CDR3 size: 16 residues.